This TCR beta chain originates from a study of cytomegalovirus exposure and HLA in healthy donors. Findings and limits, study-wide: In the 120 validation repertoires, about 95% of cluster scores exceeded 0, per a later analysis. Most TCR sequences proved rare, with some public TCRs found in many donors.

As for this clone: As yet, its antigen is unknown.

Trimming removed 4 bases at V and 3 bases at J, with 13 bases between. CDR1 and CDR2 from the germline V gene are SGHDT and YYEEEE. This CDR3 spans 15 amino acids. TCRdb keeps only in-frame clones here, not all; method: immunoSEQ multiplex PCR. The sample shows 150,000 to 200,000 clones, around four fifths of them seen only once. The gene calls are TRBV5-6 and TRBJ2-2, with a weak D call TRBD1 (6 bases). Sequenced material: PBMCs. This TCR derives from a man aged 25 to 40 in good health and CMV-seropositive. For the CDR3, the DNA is TGTGCCAGCAGCCCTTACCCAGGGGACACCGGGGAGCTGTTTTTT. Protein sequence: CASSPYPGDTGELFF.